The 29 T cell receptor beta chains reported below all come from one sample, sequenced in a study of T-cell reconstitution after alpha-beta-depleted transplantation in children. It was with unique molecular identifiers that the TCRbeta library was prepared. TCRdb passed the PCR reads through MiXCR, listing each CDR3 protein once. Found here are 600,000 or so distinct CDR3 sequences, roughly 24% of them singletons; the top ten hold around 14%. Sequencing used PBMCs, mostly from graft donor cells, obtained 360 days after TCRalphabeta/CD19-depleted stem cell transplant. These receptors came from a boy under two years old who had a stem cell transplant for acute myeloid leukemia, so the T cells may come from the graft donor.

This clonotype was detected ten times or more. The junction and the germline gene differ at one end; a read error may be behind it. The chain links TRBV6-5 to TRBJ2-1; D may be TRBD1 (6 bases). The CDR3 length is 16 residues. CDR1 and CDR2 (germline): MNHEY, SVGAGI. For the CDR3, the DNA is TGTGCCACCAGTTTGCTGGGGGCGAGCTCCTACAATGAGCAGTTCTTC. Translation gives CATSLLGASSYNEQFF.

V usage is TRBV11-2 and J usage is TRBJ1-5; no definite D call. The V gene lost 5 bases and the J gene lost 7 bases, with 15 bases spanning the gap. The CDR3 contains 14 residues. Germline values: CDR1 SGHAT, CDR2 FQNNGV. The CDR3 sequence is CASSPRPGGQPQHF. CDR3 coding DNA: TGTGCCAGCAGCCCTCGACCCGGAGGCCAGCCCCAGCATTTT.

The chain uses TRBV21-1 and TRBJ2-7; the table's TRBD1 call for D was not verified on the DNA. TRBV21-1 corresponds to a pseudogene. This CDR3 comprises 12 residues. CDR3 protein: CASLLRGYTNFV. CDR3 DNA: TGTGCCAGCCTTCTGAGGGGGTATACGAATTTCGTC.

Concerning this clonotype: A much larger clone differs from this one at a single base, so this may be a read error. The gene calls are TRBV20-1 and TRBJ1-4, with D unclear. The CDR3 spans 13 residues. Germline V gives CDR1 DFQATT, CDR2 SNEGSKA (reference sequence). This CDR3 reads CCAFKGANEKLFF. The CDR3 region has the DNA TGCTGTGCCTTCAAAGGAGCTAATGAAAAACTGTTTTTT.

This chain uses TRBV15 with TRBJ2-5; D might be TRBD1 (6 bases). Germline V gene sequence: CDR1 LNHNV, CDR2 YYDKDF (reference sequence). V gave up 0 bases and J gave up 10 bases, with 18 bases separating them. This CDR3 has 15 amino acids. The CDR3 nucleotides are TGTGCCACCAGCAGAGAACAGGGTCGGGAAGAGGGCCAGTACTTC. It specifies CATSREQGREEGQYF. Using reference TRBV15 and TRBJ2-5 for the parts outside the CDR3, the full variable domain is DAMVIQNPRYQVTQFGKPVTLSCSQTLNHNVMYWYQQKSSQAPKLLFHYYDKDFNNEADTPDNFQSRRPNTSFCFLDIRSPGLGDTAMYLCATSREQGREEGQYFGPGTRLLVL.

The table lists this clonotype with many counts. The V and J genes are TRBV7-9 and TRBJ2-3; D is possibly TRBD2 (5 bases). Per the germline V gene, CDR1 is SEHNR and CDR2 is FQNEAQ (reference sequence). Trimming left V 4 bases short and J 0 bases short, with 11 bases between. The CDR3 has 15 residues. Written as DNA, the CDR3 is TGTGCCAGCAGCTCCCGGACTTTCAGCACAGATACGCAGTATTTT. Amino acid sequence: CASSSRTFSTDTQYF.

A few counts support this clonotype. V and J are TRBV20-1 and TRBJ2-3; the match to TRBD1 covers 8 bases. The V segment lost 5 bases and the J segment 4 bases; nucleotides outside the gene matches: 8. Per germline, CDR1 DFQATT and CDR2 SNEGSKA (reference sequence). This CDR3 is built from 14 residues. The CDR3, as DNA: TGCAGTGCTCATCAGGGGGCGCGGTCAGATACGCAGTATTTT. Its translation: CSAHQGARSDTQYF.

This clonotype appeared a single time. The chain has TRBV11-2 and TRBJ2-1, with TRBD1 as a possible D gene (7 bases). The CDR3 consists of 16 residues. Germline V gene lookup returns CDR1 SGHAT and CDR2 FQNNGV. V lost 3 bases and J lost 4, with 16 bases in between. CDR3 amino acids: CASSFWSGGGYNEQFF. The CDR3 coding sequence is TGTGCCAGCAGCTTTTGGTCAGGGGGAGGTTACAATGAGCAGTTCTTC.

The genes are TRBV19 and TRBJ1-5; 7 nucleotides agree with TRBD1. The V and J ends lost 2 bases and 1 base, in that order; junction bases with no gene match: 5. CDR1 LNHDA and CDR2 SQIVND come from the germline V gene (reference sequence). The CDR3 loop spans 16 amino acids. The CDR3 reads CASSILWTGSNQPQHF. The CDR3 DNA reads as TGTGCCAGTAGTATACTTTGGACAGGAAGCAATCAGCCCCAGCATTTT. The whole variable domain, remainder taken from reference TRBV19 and TRBJ1-5, is DGGITQSPKYLFRKEGQNVTLSCEQNLNHDAMYWYRQDPGQGLRLIYYSQIVNDFQKGDIAEGYSVSREKKESFPLTVTSAQKNPTAFYLCASSILWTGSNQPQHFGDGTRLSIL.

This clonotype was counted a few times. This chain joins TRBV5-1 and TRBJ1-2, with a tentative D call TRBD1 (5 bases). CDR1 SGHRS and CDR2 YFSETQ come from the germline V gene. This CDR3 contains 15 residues. Trimming cost V 3 bases and J 0 bases, with 12 bases left between them. CDR3 coding DNA: TGCGCCAGCAGCTCCTCCGGGACTACTAACTATGGCTACACCTTC. It codes for CASSSSGTTNYGYTF. Supplemented by reference TRBV5-1 and TRBJ1-2, the full variable domain reads KAGVTQTPRYLIKTRGQQVTLSCSPISGHRSVSWYQQTPGQGLQFLFEYFSETQRNKGNFPGRFSGRQFSNSRSEMNVSTLELGDSALYLCASSSSGTTNYGYTFGSGTRLTVV.

The genes are TRBV10-1 and TRBJ2-2, with D possibly TRBD1 on 6 matching bases. Between the trimmed V and J ends, which lost 2 bases and 6 bases, there was a span of 7 bases. There are 13 residues in the CDR3. Germline V gives CDR1 WNHNN, CDR2 SYGVQD (reference sequence). CDR3 DNA sequence: TGCGCCAGCAGTGAGGGGGGCTCCGGGGAGCTGTTTTTT. It codes for CASSEGGSGELFF.

This clonotype was seen only a few times. The gene calls are TRBV20-1 and TRBJ1-5; D unclear. Germline CDR1 DFQATT, CDR2 SNEGSKA (reference sequence). This CDR3 region has 15 residues. Trimming shortened V by 3 bases and J by 3 bases, and 15 bases separated the two germline ends. In DNA, the CDR3 is TGCAGTGCTAGTTGGCGGAAGCAAGTCAATCAGCCCCAGCATTTT. Translating it yields CSASWRKQVNQPQHF.

This clonotype turned up a few times. The chain couples TRBV20-1 to TRBJ2-5; the D gene is possibly TRBD2 (5 bases). CDR1 and CDR2 from the germline V gene are DFQATT and SNEGSKA (reference sequence). Trimming pared 0 bases from V and 7 bases from J, leaving 6 bases between. This CDR3 has 11 amino acids. As DNA, the CDR3 is TGCAGTGCTAGAGATGAGGGGACCCAGTACTTC. This sequence encodes CSARDEGTQYF.

This clonotype was found many times. V and J are TRBV19 and TRBJ2-7; perhaps TRBD2 as D (5 bases). This CDR3 is built from 13 residues. In germline, CDR1 is LNHDA, CDR2 SQIVND (reference sequence). The V and J ends lost 7 bases and 2 bases respectively, with 12 bases between them. CDR3 sequence: CASTKTGTYEQYF. DNA of the CDR3: TGTGCCAGTACCAAAACCGGGACCTACGAGCAGTACTTC.

The rearrangement uses TRBV15 and TRBJ2-6; D is unclear. Looked up from germline, CDR1 is LNHNV and CDR2 is YYDKDF (reference sequence). Trimming pared 4 bases from V and 0 bases from J, leaving 13 bases between. This CDR3 has 17 amino acids. The CDR3 here is CATSTDPRGSGANVLTF. The CDR3 region has the DNA TGTGCCACCAGCACCGACCCCCGTGGCTCTGGGGCCAACGTCCTGACTTTC.

The genes are TRBV25-1 and TRBJ2-5, with 8 bases identical to TRBD1. This CDR3 has 19 amino acids. Losses at the gene ends were 6 bases for V and 4 bases for J; bases not matched to a gene: 22. Germline-derived CDR1 and CDR2 are MGHDK and SYGVNS. The CDR3 DNA reads TGTGCCAGCAGCGCGATGGAACAGGGGGGAACCAAGGAGGTAGAGACCCAGTACTTC. Translating it yields CASSAMEQGGTKEVETQYF.

This clonotype came up many times. The chain couples TRBV28 to TRBJ2-1, with D perhaps matching TRBD2 (5 bases). In germline, CDR1 is MDHEN, CDR2 SYDVKM. Trimming removed 3 bases from V and 5 bases from J, with 17 bases in between. The CDR3 is 16 residues long. CDR3 DNA: TGTGCCAGCAGTTTGGTCGACTTAGCGCGGAACAATGAGCAGTTCTTC. As protein: CASSLVDLARNNEQFF.

This clonotype was found a few times. The chain carries TRBV7-3 and TRBJ2-5, with D possibly matching TRBD1 (7 bases). The CDR3 consists of 13 residues. Deletions cut 5 bases from V and 5 bases from J, with 12 bases between. Germline CDR1 and CDR2: SGHTA and FQGTGA. This CDR3 is CASSMTGRETQYF. The CDR3 nucleotides are TGTGCCAGCAGCATGACAGGGAGGGAGACCCAGTACTTC.

The sample holds many counts of this clonotype. The DNA for the CDR3 is TGCGCCAGCAGCTTGGATGCAGGGATGATTGGCTACACCTTC. Its protein is CASSLDAGMIGYTF. The chain employs TRBV5-1 and TRBJ1-2; possibly TRBD1 for D (5 bases). There are 14 residues in the CDR3. Germline CDR1 and CDR2: SGHRS and YFSETQ. V lost 0 bases, J lost 7 bases, and 13 bases lay in between.

In its sample, this clonotype was seen many times. The chain couples TRBV28 to TRBJ1-5; a weak D match, TRBD1 (5 bases). The germline V and J ends were trimmed by 6 bases and 5 bases, with 11 bases remaining between them. Germline CDR1 reads MDHEN; CDR2 reads SYDVKM. The CDR3 consists of 13 residues. DNA of the CDR3: TGTGCCAGCAGGATTACAGGAGATCAGCCCCAGCATTTT. Residues: CASRITGDQPQHF.

At least ten counts were recorded for this clonotype. At one of its ends the junction is not consistent with the germline gene, which may arise from a read error. The CDR3 DNA sequence: TGTGCCAGCAGGGAAGAACCGAACTATGGCTACACCTTC. It yields the protein CASREEPNYGYTF. The rearrangement links TRBV2 to TRBJ1-2, with D hard to call. CDR3 size: 13 residues. The germline V gene has CDR1 SNHLY and CDR2 FYNNEI.

V and J are TRBV7-9 and TRBJ2-5; D is uncertain. V gave up 6 bases and J gave up 5 bases, with 19 bases separating them. Germline loops: CDR1 SEHNR, CDR2 FQNEAQ (reference sequence). The CDR3 runs 15 residues. CDR3 region: CASRLTGLLGETQYF. CDR3 coding DNA: TGTGCCAGCAGACTTACCGGGCTCCTGGGGGAGACCCAGTACTTC.

J is TRBJ2-1 and V is TRBV2; D might be TRBD1 (6 bases). CDR3 length: 16 residues. Germline values: CDR1 SNHLY, CDR2 FYNNEI. Deletions cut 6 bases from V and 5 bases from J, with 20 bases between. For the CDR3, the DNA is TGTGCCAGCAGCTCGACAGGAGGAGTCGCCGACAATGAGCAGTTCTTC. Amino acids: CASSSTGGVADNEQFF.

The table lists this clonotype with many counts. The V and J genes are TRBV10-3 and TRBJ2-1, with 12 bases lining up with TRBD2. Germline V gene sequence: CDR1 ENHRY, CDR2 SYGVKD. The length of the CDR3 is 16 residues. The ends lost 3 bases at V and 7 bases at J; junction bases unmatched: 7. The CDR3 here is CAISDLAGGPWNEQFF. The CDR3 coding sequence is TGTGCCATCAGTGATCTAGCGGGGGGGCCATGGAATGAGCAGTTCTTC.

This chain connects TRBV6-2 or TRBV6-3 to TRBJ1-5, with 9 bases fitting TRBD1. V gave up 5 bases and J gave up 4 bases; unmatched junction bases: 6. This CDR3 has 15 residues. Germline CDR1 reads MNHEY; CDR2 reads SVGEGT. The CDR3 spells CASSPPGQGNQPQHF. The CDR3 DNA is TGTGCCAGCAGTCCTCCGGGACAGGGTAATCAGCCCCAGCATTTT.

The chain recombines TRBV7-9 with TRBJ1-1, with D possibly being TRBD1 (5 bases). Trimming pared 1 base from V and 3 bases from J, leaving 9 bases between. The CDR3 runs to 14 residues. CDR1 is SEHNR, CDR2 FQNEAQ, per germline (reference sequence). The DNA for the CDR3 is TGTGCCAGCAGCTTAGGGGACCCCTACACTGAAGCTTTCTTT. Its protein is CASSLGDPYTEAFF. The full variable domain, its missing parts supplied by reference TRBV7-9 and TRBJ1-1, is DTGVSQNPRHKITKRGQNVTFRCDPISEHNRLYWYRQTLGQGPEFLTYFQNEAQLEKSRLLSDRFSAERPKGSFSTLEIQRTEQGDSAMYLCASSLGDPYTEAFFGQGTRLTVV.

This clonotype was recorded many times. As DNA, the CDR3 is TGCGCCAGCAGCCAAGACAAGGGACATTCGTTCCATGGCTACACCTTC. Residues: CASSQDKGHSFHGYTF. V gene TRBV4-3 combines with J gene TRBJ1-2; possibly TRBD1 for D (6 bases). From germline, CDR1 is LGHNA and CDR2 YSLEER. V lost 0 bases and J lost 6, with 17 bases in between. This CDR3 spans 16 amino acids.

The chain is built from TRBV20-1 and TRBJ1-2; 9 nucleotides align to TRBD1. Trimming removed 3 bases from V and 0 bases from J; junction bases left unmatched: 8. This CDR3 spans 16 amino acids. Germline-derived CDR1 and CDR2 are DFQATT and SNEGSKA (reference sequence). This chain's CDR3 is CSARGDRDATNYGYTF. The CDR3 nucleotides read TGCAGTGCTAGGGGGGACAGGGACGCGACTAACTATGGCTACACCTTC.

The rearrangement uses TRBV6-2 or TRBV6-3 and TRBJ1-1, with D unresolved. Germline V CDR1 and CDR2: MNHEY, SVGEGT. The CDR3 length is 13 residues. V was trimmed by 6 bases and J by 3 bases, leaving 11 bases between them. The CDR3 sequence: CASRGSTDTEAFF. The CDR3 DNA reads TGTGCCAGCAGAGGGAGTACGGACACTGAAGCTTTCTTT.